This TCR beta chain was recovered during a study of technical replicates of blood from several donors. The CDR3 has 12 amino acids. V was pared by 7 bases and J by 3 bases, with 10 bases between. Germline values: CDR1 MNHEY, CDR2 SVGAGI. Sequenced by immunoSEQ multiplex PCR; TCRdb stores in-frame clones only, minus some. The sample shows 100,000 or so clones, around 96% of them seen only once. V is TRBV6-5 and J is TRBJ2-7, with D tentatively TRBD1 (5 bases). Sample: T cells isolated from PBMCs. The clonotype originates from a human donor in good health. In DNA, the CDR3 is TGTGCCAGCAAAGACAGAAACTACGAGCAGTACTTC. It codes for CASKDRNYEQYF.